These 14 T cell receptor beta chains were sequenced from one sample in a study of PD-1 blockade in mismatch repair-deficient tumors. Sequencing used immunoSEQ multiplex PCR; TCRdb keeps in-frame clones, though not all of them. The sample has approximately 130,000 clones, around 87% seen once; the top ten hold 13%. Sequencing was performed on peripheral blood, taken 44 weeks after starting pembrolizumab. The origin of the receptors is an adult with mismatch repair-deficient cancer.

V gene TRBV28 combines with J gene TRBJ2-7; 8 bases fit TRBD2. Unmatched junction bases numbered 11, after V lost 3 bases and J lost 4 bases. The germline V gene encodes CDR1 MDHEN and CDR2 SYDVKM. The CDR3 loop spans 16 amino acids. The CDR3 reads CASSFPGLAGGYEQYF. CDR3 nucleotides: TGTGCCAGCAGTTTCCCGGGCCTAGCGGGCGGGTACGAGCAGTACTTC.

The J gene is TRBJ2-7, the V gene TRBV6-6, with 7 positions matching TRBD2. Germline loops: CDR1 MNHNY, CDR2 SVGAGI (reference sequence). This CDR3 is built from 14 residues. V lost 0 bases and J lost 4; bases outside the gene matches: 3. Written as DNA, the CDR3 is TGTGCCAGCAGTTACTCACTAGCGACGTACGAGCAGTACTTC. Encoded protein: CASSYSLATYEQYF.

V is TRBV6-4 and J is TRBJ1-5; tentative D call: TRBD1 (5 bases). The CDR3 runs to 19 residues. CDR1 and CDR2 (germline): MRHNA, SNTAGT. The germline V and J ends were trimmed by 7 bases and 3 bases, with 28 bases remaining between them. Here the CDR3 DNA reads TGTGCCAGCACCGAAGGAGGAGGGTGCGGGACGGAGGTCAATCAGCCCCAGCATTTT. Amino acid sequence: CASTEGGGCGTEVNQPQHF.

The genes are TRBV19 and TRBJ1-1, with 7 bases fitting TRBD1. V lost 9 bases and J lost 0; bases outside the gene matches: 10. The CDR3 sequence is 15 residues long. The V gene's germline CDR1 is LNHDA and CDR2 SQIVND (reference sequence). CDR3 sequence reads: CASTVRGGMNTEAFF. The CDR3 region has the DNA TGTGCCAGCACCGTTAGAGGGGGCATGAACACTGAAGCTTTCTTT. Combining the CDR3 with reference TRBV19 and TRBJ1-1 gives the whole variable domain DGGITQSPKYLFRKEGQNVTLSCEQNLNHDAMYWYRQDPGQGLRLIYYSQIVNDFQKGDIAEGYSVSREKKESFPLTVTSAQKNPTAFYLCASTVRGGMNTEAFFGQGTRLTVV.

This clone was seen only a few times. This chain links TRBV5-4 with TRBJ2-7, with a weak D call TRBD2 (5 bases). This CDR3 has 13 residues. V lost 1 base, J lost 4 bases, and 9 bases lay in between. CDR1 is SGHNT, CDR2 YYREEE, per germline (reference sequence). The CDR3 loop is CASSLREAYEQYF. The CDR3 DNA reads TGTGCCAGCAGCTTGCGGGAAGCTTACGAGCAGTACTTC. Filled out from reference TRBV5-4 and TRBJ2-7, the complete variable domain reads ETGVTQSPTHLIKTRGQQVTLRCSSQSGHNTVSWYQQALGQGPQFIFQYYREEENGRGNFPPRFSGLQFPNYSSELNVNALELDDSALYLCASSLREAYEQYFGPGTRLTVT.

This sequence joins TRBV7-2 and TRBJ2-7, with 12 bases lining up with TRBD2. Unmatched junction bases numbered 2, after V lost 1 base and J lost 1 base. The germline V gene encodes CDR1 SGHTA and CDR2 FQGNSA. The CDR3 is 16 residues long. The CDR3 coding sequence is TGTGCCAGCAGCTTAGGACTAGCGGGAGAGTCCTACGAGCAGTACTTC. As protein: CASSLGLAGESYEQYF.

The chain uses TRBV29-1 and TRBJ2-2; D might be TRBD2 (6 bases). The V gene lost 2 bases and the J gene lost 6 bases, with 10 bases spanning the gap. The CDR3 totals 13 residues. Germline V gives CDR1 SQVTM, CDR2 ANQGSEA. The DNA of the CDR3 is TGCAGCGTTGAACGGGAGATTCCCGGGGAGCTGTTTTTT. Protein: CSVEREIPGELFF.

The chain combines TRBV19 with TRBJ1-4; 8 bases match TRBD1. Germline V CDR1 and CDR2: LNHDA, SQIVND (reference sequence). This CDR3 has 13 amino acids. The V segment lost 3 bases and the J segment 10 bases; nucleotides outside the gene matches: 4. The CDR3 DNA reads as TGTGCCAGTAGTATCCAGGGGGCAGGAAAACTGTTTTTT. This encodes CASSIQGAGKLFF.

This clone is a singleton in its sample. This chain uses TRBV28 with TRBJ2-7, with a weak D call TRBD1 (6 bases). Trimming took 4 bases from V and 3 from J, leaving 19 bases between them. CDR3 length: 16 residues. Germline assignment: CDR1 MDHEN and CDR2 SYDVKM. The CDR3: CASSSPTGTTYYEQYF. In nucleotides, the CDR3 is TGTGCCAGCAGTTCCCCTACCGGGACAACTTACTACGAGCAGTACTTC.

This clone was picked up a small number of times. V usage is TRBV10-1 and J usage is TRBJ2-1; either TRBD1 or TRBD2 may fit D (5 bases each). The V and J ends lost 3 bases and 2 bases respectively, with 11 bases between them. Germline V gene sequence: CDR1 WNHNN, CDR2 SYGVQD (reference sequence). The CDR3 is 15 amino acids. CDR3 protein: CASSDSGGTYNEQFF. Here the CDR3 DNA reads TGCGCCAGCAGTGATTCTGGGGGAACCTACAATGAGCAGTTCTTC.

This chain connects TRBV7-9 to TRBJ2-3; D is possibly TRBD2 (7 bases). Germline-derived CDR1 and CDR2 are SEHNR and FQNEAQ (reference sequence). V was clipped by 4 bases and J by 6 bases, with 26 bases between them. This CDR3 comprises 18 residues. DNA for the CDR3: TGTGCCAGCAGCTCCCGGACAGTTCCCAGCGGGACCAGGGATACGCAGTATTTT. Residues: CASSSRTVPSGTRDTQYF.

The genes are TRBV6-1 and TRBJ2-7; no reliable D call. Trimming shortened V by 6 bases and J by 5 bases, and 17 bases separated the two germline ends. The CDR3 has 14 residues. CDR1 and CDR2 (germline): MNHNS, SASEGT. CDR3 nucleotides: TGTGCCAGCAGCTCCTGGGGTATATCGGACGAGCAGTACTTC. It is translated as CASSSWGISDEQYF.

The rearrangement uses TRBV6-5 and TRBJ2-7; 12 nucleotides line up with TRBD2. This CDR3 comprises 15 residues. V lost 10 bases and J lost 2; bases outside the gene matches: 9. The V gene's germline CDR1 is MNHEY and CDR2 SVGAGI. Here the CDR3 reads CATTILAGGTYEQYF. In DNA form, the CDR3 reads TGTGCCACAACCATCCTAGCGGGAGGGACCTACGAGCAGTACTTC.

CDR3 bases: TGTGCCAGCAGCAAGTCCGGGACTAGCGGTTACAATGAGCAGTTCTTC. As protein: CASSKSGTSGYNEQFF. This rearrangement joins TRBV21-1 to TRBJ2-1; the table's TRBD2 call for D was not verified on the DNA. TRBV21-1 is recorded as a pseudogene. This CDR3 has 16 amino acids.